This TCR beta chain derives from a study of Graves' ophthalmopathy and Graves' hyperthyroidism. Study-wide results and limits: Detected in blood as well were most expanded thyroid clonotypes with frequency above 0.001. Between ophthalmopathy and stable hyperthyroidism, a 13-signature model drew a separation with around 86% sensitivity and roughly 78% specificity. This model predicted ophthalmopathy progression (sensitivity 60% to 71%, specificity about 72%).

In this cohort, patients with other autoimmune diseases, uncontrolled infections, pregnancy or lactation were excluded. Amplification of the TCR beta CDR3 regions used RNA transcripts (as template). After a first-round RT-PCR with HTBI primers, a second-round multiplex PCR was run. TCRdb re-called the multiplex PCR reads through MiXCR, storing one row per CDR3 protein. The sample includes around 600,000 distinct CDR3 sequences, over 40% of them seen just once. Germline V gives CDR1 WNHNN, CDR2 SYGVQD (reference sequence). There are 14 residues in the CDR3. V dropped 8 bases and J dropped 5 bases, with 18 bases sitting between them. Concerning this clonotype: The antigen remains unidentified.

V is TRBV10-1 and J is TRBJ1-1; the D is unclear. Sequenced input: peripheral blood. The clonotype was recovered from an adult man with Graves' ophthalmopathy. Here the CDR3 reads CASVDSMEFTEAFF. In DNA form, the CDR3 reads TGCGCCAGCGTTGATAGTATGGAATTTACTGAAGCTTTCTTT.